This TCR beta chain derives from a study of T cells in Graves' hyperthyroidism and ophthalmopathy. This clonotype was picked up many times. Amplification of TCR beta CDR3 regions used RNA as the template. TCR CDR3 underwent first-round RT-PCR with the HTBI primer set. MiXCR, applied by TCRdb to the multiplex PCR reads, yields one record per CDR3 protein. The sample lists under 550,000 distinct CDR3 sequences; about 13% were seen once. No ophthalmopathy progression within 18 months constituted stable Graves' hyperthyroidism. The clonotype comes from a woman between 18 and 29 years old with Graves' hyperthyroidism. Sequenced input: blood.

DNA for the CDR3: TGCGCCAGCAGCTCCGCAACGACTAGCGGGATAGCCACAGATACGCAGTATTTT. It yields the protein CASSSATTSGIATDTQYF. The rearrangement uses TRBV5-1 and TRBJ2-3; TRBD2 matches at 11 bases. CDR1 and CDR2 from the germline V gene are SGHRS and YFSETQ. Trimming cost V 3 bases and J 2 bases; bases outside gene matches: 11. This CDR3 region has 18 residues.